This entry lists 30 T cell receptor beta chains sequenced from one sample in a study of identical twins. TCRdb analysed the 5' RACE reads with MiXCR anew, one entry per CDR3 protein. Of a few hundred thousand distinct CDR3 sequences detected, approximately 9.6% appear once; the ten largest clones hold under 3%. Another study also made use of these data, one on yellow fever vaccine responses in identical twins.

The source material was PBMCs. These receptors came from a woman aged 18-35 years in good health.

This sequence joins TRBV5-6 and TRBJ2-5, with D perhaps TRBD2 (5 bases). From germline, CDR1 is SGHDT and CDR2 YYEEEE. The CDR3 is made up of 13 amino acids. The germline V and J ends were trimmed by 2 bases and 5 bases, with 10 bases remaining between them. The CDR3 coding sequence is TGTGCCAGCAGCTTTGGCGGGCGGGAGACCCAGTACTTC. Translating gives CASSFGGRETQYF.

This clonotype was counted at least ten times. The chain combines TRBV5-5 with TRBJ1-1, with D perhaps matching TRBD1 (5 bases). The CDR3 covers 13 residues. Trimming removed 5 bases from V and 5 bases from J, with 13 bases in between. CDR1 and CDR2 (germline): SGHKS, YYEKEE (reference sequence). CDR3 in DNA: TGTGCCAGCAGGGTGTGGGGGAAAACTGAAGCTTTCTTT. Protein product: CASRVWGKTEAFF.

V gene TRBV3-1 combines with J gene TRBJ1-5; weak D call: TRBD1 (6 bases). The length of the CDR3 is 15 residues. CDR1 and CDR2 (germline): LGHDT, YNNKEL (reference sequence). V shed 0 bases and J shed 4 bases, with 10 bases lying between them. DNA of the CDR3: TGTGCCAGCAGCCAAGAAGGGACACATAATCAGCCCCAGCATTTT. Amino acids: CASSQEGTHNQPQHF.

The chain links TRBV5-4 to TRBJ2-7, with D possibly being TRBD1 (6 bases). Germline V gives CDR1 SGHNT, CDR2 YYREEE (reference sequence). Trimming left V 4 bases short and J 5 bases short, with 19 bases between. The CDR3 loop spans 15 amino acids. In DNA, the CDR3 is TGTGCCAGCAGCCACCCCGGGTCAGGGGCCCACGAGCAGTACTTC. Translated, it gives CASSHPGSGAHEQYF.

The sample holds a few counts of this clonotype. This chain links TRBV19 with TRBJ1-5; TRBD1 matches at 7 bases. This CDR3 region has 16 residues. With V trimmed by 4 bases and J by 0 bases, 6 bases remained unmatched. Germline CDR1 LNHDA, CDR2 SQIVND (reference sequence). CDR3 protein: CASSNWDRPSNQPQHF. For the CDR3, the DNA is TGTGCCAGTAGTAATTGGGACAGACCTAGCAATCAGCCCCAGCATTTT.

The J gene is TRBJ1-6, the V gene TRBV27; TRBD1 matches 9 bases. V lost 5 bases and J lost 9; bases outside the gene matches: 5. In germline, CDR1 is MNHEY, CDR2 SMNVEV (reference sequence). This CDR3 is built from 14 residues. This CDR3 reads CASSMGQGGSPLHF. As DNA, the CDR3 is TGTGCCAGCAGTATGGGACAGGGCGGTTCACCCCTCCACTTT.

The chain uses TRBV6-1 and TRBJ1-1, with D perhaps matching TRBD1 (6 bases). V was trimmed by 5 bases and J by 8 bases, leaving 18 bases between them. The CDR3 totals 14 residues. Germline V gene data show CDR1 as MNHNS and CDR2 as SASEGT. The CDR3 loop is CASSRAGVFKEAFF. In DNA form, the CDR3 reads TGTGCCAGCAGTCGAGCAGGGGTTTTCAAGGAAGCTTTCTTT.

This clonotype was picked up a small number of times. V is TRBV7-3 and J is TRBJ1-1, with a tentative D call TRBD1 (5 bases). The CDR3 contains 15 residues. The germline gives CDR1 SGHTA, CDR2 FQGTGA. Trimming removed 2 bases at V and 1 base at J, with 11 bases between. CDR3 loop: CASSLAGGPNTEAFF. CDR3 in DNA: TGTGCCAGCAGCTTAGCGGGGGGACCGAACACTGAAGCTTTCTTT.

This sequence joins TRBV7-2 and TRBJ2-5, with 7 bases fitting TRBD2. The CDR3 is made up of 15 amino acids. CDR1 and CDR2 from the germline V gene are SGHTA and FQGNSA. V was pared by 1 base and J by 7 bases, with 9 bases of the junction left unmatched. CDR3 sequence (DNA): TGTGCCAGCAGCTTAGATGCCGGGACTAAAGGGACCCAGTACTTC. Protein product: CASSLDAGTKGTQYF.

This clonotype appeared many times. The rearrangement links TRBV4-1 to TRBJ2-3, with no clear D. The length of the CDR3 is 13 residues. CDR1 and CDR2 (germline): MGHRA, YSYEKL. With 0 bases removed from V and 9 bases from J, the gap between germline ends came to 10 bases. CDR3 loop: CASSQDLTGTQYF. CDR3 DNA: TGCGCCAGCAGCCAAGACCTCACGGGCACGCAGTATTTT.

This clonotype was observed a handful of times. The chain carries TRBV5-1 and TRBJ1-3, with unresolved D. The CDR3 contains 15 residues. V was clipped by 3 bases and J by 0 bases, with 10 bases between them. From germline, CDR1 is SGHRS and CDR2 YFSETQ. In DNA form, the CDR3 reads TGCGCCAGCAGCTCGGAGGGAAACTCTGGAAACACCATATATTTT. Residues: CASSSEGNSGNTIYF. Using reference TRBV5-1 and TRBJ1-3 for the parts outside the CDR3, the full variable domain is KAGVTQTPRYLIKTRGQQVTLSCSPISGHRSVSWYQQTPGQGLQFLFEYFSETQRNKGNFPGRFSGRQFSNSRSEMNVSTLELGDSALYLCASSSEGNSGNTIYFGEGSWLTVV.

This chain connects TRBV7-8 to TRBJ2-5, with 10 bases that match TRBD2. Trimming cost V 1 base and J 5 bases; bases outside gene matches: 7. CDR1 is SGHVS and CDR2 is FQNEAQ in the germline V gene. The CDR3 has 16 residues. The CDR3 spells CASSLVPSGGWETQYF. The CDR3, as DNA: TGTGCCAGCAGCTTAGTCCCTAGCGGGGGATGGGAGACCCAGTACTTC. Supplemented by reference TRBV7-8 and TRBJ2-5, the full variable domain reads GAGVSQSPRYKVAKRGQDVALRCDPISGHVSLFWYQQALGQGPEFLTYFQNEAQLDKSGLPSDRFFAERPEGSVSTLKIQRTQQEDSAVYLCASSLVPSGGWETQYFGPGTRLLVL.

This clonotype was seen more than once but under ten times. J is TRBJ2-2 and V is TRBV12-3 or TRBV12-4; 8 bases are shared with TRBD2. The V gene end was trimmed by 6 bases and the J gene end by 3 bases; junction bases not matched to a gene: 15. The CDR3 loop spans 18 amino acids. The CDR3 sequence is CASRAGRGTRDDTGELFF. The CDR3, as DNA: TGTGCCAGCAGGGCAGGGCGAGGGACTAGGGACGACACCGGGGAGCTGTTTTTT.

This clonotype turned up a few times. This chain uses TRBV29-1 with TRBJ2-1, with D perhaps TRBD2 (6 bases). The CDR3 spans 14 residues. The V and J ends lost 5 bases and 2 bases respectively, with 13 bases between them. Germline lookup yields CDR1 SQVTM and CDR2 ANQGSEA. The CDR3 reads CSVLGDSTYNEQFF. CDR3 bases: TGCAGCGTTTTAGGGGACTCGACCTACAATGAGCAGTTCTTC.

This clonotype was seen a few times. The rearrangement uses TRBV6-5 and TRBJ2-2; D is unclear. The length of the CDR3 is 15 residues. Per the germline V gene, CDR1 is MNHEY and CDR2 is SVGAGI. Trimming took 0 bases from V and 5 from J, leaving 10 bases between them. The CDR3 loop is CASSYSVSETGELFF. In DNA form, the CDR3 reads TGTGCCAGCAGTTACTCTGTATCGGAAACCGGGGAGCTGTTTTTT.

This clonotype occurred many times. V usage is TRBV20-1 and J usage is TRBJ2-2, with 11 bases that match TRBD2. The germline V gene has CDR1 DFQATT and CDR2 SNEGSKA (reference sequence). The CDR3 sequence is 16 residues long. The V gene end was trimmed by 6 bases and the J gene end by 0 bases; junction bases not matched to a gene: 6. This CDR3 reads CSAKTSGTTNTGELFF. As DNA, the CDR3 is TGCAGTGCCAAGACTAGCGGGACGACGAACACCGGGGAGCTGTTTTTT.

The chain has TRBV7-9 and TRBJ2-7, with 7 bases identical to TRBD1. This CDR3 region has 14 residues. The germline CDR1 and CDR2 sequences are SEHNR and FQNEAQ (reference sequence). The V gene end was trimmed by 3 bases and the J gene end by 3 bases; junction bases not matched to a gene: 5. The CDR3 DNA is TGTGCCAGCAGCTTTTACACAGGGGACTACGAGCAGTACTTC. This sequence encodes CASSFYTGDYEQYF.

The chain has TRBV12-3 or TRBV12-4 and TRBJ2-2; D gene uncertain. This CDR3 comprises 11 residues. V lost 6 bases to trimming and J lost 9 bases, with 8 bases between them. CDR3 protein: CASSKSRELFF. The CDR3 nucleotides read TGTGCCAGCAGCAAATCAAGGGAGCTGTTTTTT.

Ten or more counts support this clonotype. The V and J genes are TRBV29-1 and TRBJ2-3; 10 bases match TRBD2. Trimming at V came to 1 base and at J to 4 bases, leaving 5 bases not matched to a gene. Germline-derived CDR1 and CDR2 are SQVTM and ANQGSEA. This CDR3 contains 15 residues. CDR3 sequence: CSVEVAGGSPDTQYF. The CDR3 coding sequence is TGCAGCGTTGAAGTAGCGGGAGGATCGCCAGATACGCAGTATTTT.

The table lists this clonotype with many counts. The V call is TRBV7-2, the J call TRBJ2-1; 7 nucleotides agree with TRBD2. Per germline, CDR1 SGHTA and CDR2 FQGNSA. The trim removed 2 bases at V and 3 bases at J, leaving 7 bases unmatched. This CDR3 has 16 residues. CDR3 residues: CASSLLGAGNYNEQFF. The CDR3 DNA reads TGTGCCAGCAGCTTATTGGGAGCGGGGAACTACAATGAGCAGTTCTTC.

This clonotype was observed many times. The genes are TRBV9 and TRBJ2-3, with D unclear. The germline CDR1 and CDR2 sequences are SGDLS and YYNGEE. The CDR3 is 13 amino acids. The ends were cut back, 3 bases at V and 3 bases at J, with 8 bases in the middle. CDR3 in DNA: TGTGCCAGCAGCGCTTGGGGAACAGATACGCAGTATTTT. It codes for CASSAWGTDTQYF.

Ten or more counts support this clonotype. The rearrangement uses TRBV7-9 and TRBJ1-1, with a tentative D call TRBD1 (5 bases). The V and J ends lost 5 bases and 1 base respectively, with 14 bases between them. Germline-derived CDR1 and CDR2 are SEHNR and FQNEAQ (reference sequence). The length of the CDR3 is 15 residues. CDR3 protein: CASSLEGRPNTEAFF. Written as DNA, the CDR3 is TGTGCCAGCAGCCTGGAGGGACGGCCGAACACTGAAGCTTTCTTT.

This clonotype was seen many times. The chain couples TRBV11-1 to TRBJ2-1, with 8 positions matching TRBD2. The V segment lost 3 bases and the J segment 9 bases; nucleotides outside the gene matches: 13. CDR3 length: 16 amino acids. Germline CDR1 and CDR2: SGHAT and FQDESV (reference sequence). The CDR3 DNA reads as TGTGCCAGCAGCTTTTTCGGACTAGCCGCAGGAGGTGAGCAGTTCTTC. Its translation is CASSFFGLAAGGEQFF.

This clonotype occurred a few times. The chain recombines TRBV7-9 with TRBJ2-7, with 11 bases identical to TRBD1. The CDR3 has 16 residues. The germline CDR1 and CDR2 sequences are SEHNR and FQNEAQ (reference sequence). V trimming: 5 bases; J trimming: 6 bases; junction bases outside the gene matches: 12. In DNA form, the CDR3 reads TGTGCCAGCAGCCACTCCGGGACAGGGGGGCTTGGCGAGCAGTACTTC. Protein product: CASSHSGTGGLGEQYF.

This clonotype was recorded many times. The CDR3 spells CASEPETRTGELFF. DNA for the CDR3: TGTGCCAGCGAGCCGGAGACGAGGACCGGGGAGCTGTTTTTT. The chain couples TRBV28 to TRBJ2-2; D is ambiguous. Trimming cost V 8 bases and J 5 bases, with 15 bases left between them. The CDR3 extends over 14 amino acids. Germline CDR1 is MDHEN and CDR2 is SYDVKM.

This clonotype was found a few times. This sequence joins TRBV28 and TRBJ2-7; TRBD1 matches at 12 bases. V dropped 9 bases and J dropped 6; count of bases not matched to a gene: 3. The CDR3 consists of 12 residues. Germline CDR1 and CDR2: MDHEN and SYDVKM. CDR3 sequence reads: CASGTGGGEQYF. Here the CDR3 DNA reads TGTGCCAGTGGGACAGGGGGCGGCGAGCAGTACTTC.

This clonotype was counted a few times. This chain links TRBV27 with TRBJ2-7; TRBD1 matches 8 bases. Looked up from germline, CDR1 is MNHEY and CDR2 is SMNVEV (reference sequence). CDR3 length: 13 amino acids. The junction had 4 bases not matched to a gene; V was cut back by 4 bases and J by 5 bases. The CDR3 nucleotides are TGTGCCAGCAGTTCCTTGGACAGGGACGAGCAGTACTTC. It specifies CASSSLDRDEQYF.

This clonotype showed up just a few times. The chain is built from TRBV4-1 and TRBJ2-7; a weak D match, TRBD2 (6 bases). The CDR3 contains 14 residues. Between the trimmed V and J ends, which lost 3 bases and 5 bases, there was a span of 14 bases. CDR1 and CDR2 (germline): MGHRA, YSYEKL. This chain's CDR3 is CASSHGGGRNEQYF. Here the CDR3 DNA reads TGCGCCAGCAGCCACGGCGGAGGGAGGAACGAGCAGTACTTC.

The chain recombines TRBV12-3 or TRBV12-4 with TRBJ2-7; D uncertain. V was shortened by 4 bases and J by 2 bases, with 9 bases between the two germline ends. The CDR3 is 13 amino acids. The CDR3 coding sequence is TGTGCCAGCAGTTCATCGCCGACCTACGAGCAGTACTTC. It yields the protein CASSSSPTYEQYF.

The chain couples TRBV29-1 to TRBJ2-7; D might be TRBD1 or TRBD2, each matching 6 bases. Germline V gene lookup returns CDR1 SQVTM and CDR2 ANQGSEA. Trimming left V 6 bases short and J 4 bases short, with 16 bases between. The CDR3 runs to 13 residues. CDR3 DNA: TGCAGCGTAGGGGGACTCAGAGAGTACGAGCAGTACTTC. Its protein is CSVGGLREYEQYF.